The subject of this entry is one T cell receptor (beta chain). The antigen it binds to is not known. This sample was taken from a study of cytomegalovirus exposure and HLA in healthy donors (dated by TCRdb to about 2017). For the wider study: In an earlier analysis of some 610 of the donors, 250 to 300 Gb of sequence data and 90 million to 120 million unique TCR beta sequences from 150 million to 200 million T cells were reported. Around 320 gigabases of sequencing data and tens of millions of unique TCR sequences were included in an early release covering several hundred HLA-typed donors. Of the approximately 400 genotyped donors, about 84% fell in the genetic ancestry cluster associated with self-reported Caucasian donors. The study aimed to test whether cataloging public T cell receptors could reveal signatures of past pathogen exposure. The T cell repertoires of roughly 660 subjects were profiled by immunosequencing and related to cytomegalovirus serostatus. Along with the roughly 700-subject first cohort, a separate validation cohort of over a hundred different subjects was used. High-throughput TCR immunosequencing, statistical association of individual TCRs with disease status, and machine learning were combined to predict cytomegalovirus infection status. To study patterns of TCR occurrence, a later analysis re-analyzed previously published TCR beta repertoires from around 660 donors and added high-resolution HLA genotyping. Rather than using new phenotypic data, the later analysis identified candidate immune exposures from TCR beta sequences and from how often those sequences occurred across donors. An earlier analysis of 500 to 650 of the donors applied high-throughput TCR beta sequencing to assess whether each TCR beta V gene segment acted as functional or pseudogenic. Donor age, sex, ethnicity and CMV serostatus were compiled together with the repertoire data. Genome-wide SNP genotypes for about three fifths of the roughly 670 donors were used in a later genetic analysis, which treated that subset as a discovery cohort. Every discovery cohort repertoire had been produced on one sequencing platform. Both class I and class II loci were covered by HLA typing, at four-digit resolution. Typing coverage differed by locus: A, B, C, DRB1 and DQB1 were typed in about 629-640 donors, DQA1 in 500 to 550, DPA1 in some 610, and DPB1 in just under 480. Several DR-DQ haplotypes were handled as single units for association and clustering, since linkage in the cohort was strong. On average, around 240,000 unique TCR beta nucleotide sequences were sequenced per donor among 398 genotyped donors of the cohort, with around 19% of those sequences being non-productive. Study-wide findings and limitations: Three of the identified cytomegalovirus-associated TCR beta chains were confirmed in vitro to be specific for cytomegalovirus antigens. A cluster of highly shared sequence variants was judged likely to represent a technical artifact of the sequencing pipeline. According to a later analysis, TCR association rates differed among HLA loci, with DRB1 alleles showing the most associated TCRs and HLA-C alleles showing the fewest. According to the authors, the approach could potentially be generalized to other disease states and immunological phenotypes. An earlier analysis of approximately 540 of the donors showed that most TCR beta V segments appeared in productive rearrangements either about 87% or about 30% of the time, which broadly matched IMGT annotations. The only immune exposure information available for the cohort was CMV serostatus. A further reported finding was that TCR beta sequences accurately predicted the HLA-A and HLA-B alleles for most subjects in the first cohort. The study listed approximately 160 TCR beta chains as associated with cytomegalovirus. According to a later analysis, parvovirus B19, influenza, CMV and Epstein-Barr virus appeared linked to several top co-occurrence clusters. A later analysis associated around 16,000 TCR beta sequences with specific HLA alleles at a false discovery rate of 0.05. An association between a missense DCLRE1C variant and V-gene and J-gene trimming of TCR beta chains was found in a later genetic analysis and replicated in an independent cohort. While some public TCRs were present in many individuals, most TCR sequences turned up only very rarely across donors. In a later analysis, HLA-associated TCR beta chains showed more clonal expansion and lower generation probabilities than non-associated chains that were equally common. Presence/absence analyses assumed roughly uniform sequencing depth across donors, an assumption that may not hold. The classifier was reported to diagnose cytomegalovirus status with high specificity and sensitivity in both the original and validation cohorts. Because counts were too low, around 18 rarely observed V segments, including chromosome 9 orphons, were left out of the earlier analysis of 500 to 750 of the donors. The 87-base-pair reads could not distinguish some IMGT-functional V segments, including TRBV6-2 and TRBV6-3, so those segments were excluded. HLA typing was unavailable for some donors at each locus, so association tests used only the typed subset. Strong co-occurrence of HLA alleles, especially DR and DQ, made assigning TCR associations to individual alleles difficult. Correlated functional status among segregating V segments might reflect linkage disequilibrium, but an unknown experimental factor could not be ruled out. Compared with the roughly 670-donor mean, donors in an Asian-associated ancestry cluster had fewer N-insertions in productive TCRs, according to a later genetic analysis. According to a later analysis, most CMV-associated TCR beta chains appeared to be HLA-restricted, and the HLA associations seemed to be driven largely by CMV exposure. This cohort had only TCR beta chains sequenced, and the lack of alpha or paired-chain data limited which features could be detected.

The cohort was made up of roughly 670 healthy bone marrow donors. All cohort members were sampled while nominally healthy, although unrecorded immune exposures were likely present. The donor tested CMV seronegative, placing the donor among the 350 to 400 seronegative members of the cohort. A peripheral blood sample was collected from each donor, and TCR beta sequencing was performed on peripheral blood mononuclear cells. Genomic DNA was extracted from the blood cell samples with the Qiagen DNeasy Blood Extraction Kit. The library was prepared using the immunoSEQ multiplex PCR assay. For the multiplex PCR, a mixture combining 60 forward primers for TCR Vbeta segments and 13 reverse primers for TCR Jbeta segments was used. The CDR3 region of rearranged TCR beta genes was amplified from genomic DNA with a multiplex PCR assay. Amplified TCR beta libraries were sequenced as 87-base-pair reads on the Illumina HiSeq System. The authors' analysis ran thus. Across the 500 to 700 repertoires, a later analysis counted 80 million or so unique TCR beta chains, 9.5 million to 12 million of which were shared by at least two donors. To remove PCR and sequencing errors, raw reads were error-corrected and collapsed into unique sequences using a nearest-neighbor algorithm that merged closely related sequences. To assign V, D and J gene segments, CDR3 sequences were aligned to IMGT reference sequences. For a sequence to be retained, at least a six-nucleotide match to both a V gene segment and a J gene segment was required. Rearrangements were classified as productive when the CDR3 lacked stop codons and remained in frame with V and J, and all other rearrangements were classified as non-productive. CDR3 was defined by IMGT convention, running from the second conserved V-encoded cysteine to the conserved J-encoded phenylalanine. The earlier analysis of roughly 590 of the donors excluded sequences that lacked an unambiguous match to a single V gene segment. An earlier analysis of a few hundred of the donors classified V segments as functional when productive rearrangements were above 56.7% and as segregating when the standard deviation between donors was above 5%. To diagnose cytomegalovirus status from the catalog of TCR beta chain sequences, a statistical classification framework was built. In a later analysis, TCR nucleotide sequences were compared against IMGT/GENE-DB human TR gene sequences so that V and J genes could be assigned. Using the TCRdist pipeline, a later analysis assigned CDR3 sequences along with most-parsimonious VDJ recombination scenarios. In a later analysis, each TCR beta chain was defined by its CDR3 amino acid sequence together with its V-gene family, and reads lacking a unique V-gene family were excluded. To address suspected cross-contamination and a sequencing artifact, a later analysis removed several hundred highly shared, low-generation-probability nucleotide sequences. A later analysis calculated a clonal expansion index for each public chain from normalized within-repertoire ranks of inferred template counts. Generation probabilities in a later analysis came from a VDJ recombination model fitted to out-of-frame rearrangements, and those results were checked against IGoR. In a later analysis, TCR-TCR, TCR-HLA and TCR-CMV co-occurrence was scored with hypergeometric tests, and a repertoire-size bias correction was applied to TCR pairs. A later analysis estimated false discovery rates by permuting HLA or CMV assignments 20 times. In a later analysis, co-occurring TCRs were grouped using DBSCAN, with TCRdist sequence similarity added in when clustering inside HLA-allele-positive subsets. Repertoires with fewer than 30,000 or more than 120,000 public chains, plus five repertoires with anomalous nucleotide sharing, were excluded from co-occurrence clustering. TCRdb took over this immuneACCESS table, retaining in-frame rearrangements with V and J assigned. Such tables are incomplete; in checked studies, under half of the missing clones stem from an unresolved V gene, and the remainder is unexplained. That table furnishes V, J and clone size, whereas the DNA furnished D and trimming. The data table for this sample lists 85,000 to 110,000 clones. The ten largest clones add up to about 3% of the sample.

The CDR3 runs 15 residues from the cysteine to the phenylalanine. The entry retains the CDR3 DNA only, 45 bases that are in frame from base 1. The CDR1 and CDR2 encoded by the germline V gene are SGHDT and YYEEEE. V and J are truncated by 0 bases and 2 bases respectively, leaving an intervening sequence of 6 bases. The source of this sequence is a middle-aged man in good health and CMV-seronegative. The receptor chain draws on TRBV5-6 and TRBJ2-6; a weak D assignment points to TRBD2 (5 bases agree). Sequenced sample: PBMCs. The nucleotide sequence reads TGTGCCAGCAGCTTGGCCGGGACTGGGGCCAACGTCCTGACTTTC. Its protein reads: CASSLAGTGANVLTF.